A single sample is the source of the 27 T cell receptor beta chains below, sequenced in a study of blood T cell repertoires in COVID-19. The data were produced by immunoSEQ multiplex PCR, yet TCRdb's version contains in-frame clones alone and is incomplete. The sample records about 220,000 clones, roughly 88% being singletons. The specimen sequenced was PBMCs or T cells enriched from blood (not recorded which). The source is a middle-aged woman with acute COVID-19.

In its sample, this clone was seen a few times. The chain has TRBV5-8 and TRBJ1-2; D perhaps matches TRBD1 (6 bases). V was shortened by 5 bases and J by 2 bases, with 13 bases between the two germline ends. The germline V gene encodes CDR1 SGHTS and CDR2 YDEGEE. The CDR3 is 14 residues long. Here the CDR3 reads CASRGGRSNYGYTF. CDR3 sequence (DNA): TGTGCCAGCAGGGGGGGGCGGTCGAACTATGGCTACACCTTC. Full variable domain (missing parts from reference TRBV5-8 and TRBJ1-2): EAGVTQSPTHLIKTRGQQATLRCSPISGHTSVYWYQQALGLGLQFLLWYDEGEERNRGNFPPRFSGRQFPNYSSELNVNALELEDSALYLCASRGGRSNYGYTFGSGTRLTVV.

The DNA of the CDR3 is TGTGCCAGTAGTAACGCGGACAGGGCATACTATGGCTACACCTTC. Its translation is CASSNADRAYYGYTF. The chain links TRBV19 to TRBJ1-2; TRBD1 agrees at 8 bases. The CDR3 totals 15 residues. The germline V gene has CDR1 LNHDA and CDR2 SQIVND (reference sequence). Trimming took 4 bases from V and 3 from J; bases not matched to a gene: 7.

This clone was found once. The CDR3 is CASSLTVQETQYF. CDR3 in DNA: TGTGCCAGCAGCTTAACAGTGCAAGAGACCCAGTACTTC. The V and J genes are TRBV11-3 and TRBJ2-5; D not certain. This CDR3 is built from 13 residues. V was shortened by 2 bases and J by 2 bases, with 6 bases between the two germline ends. Germline V gene sequence: CDR1 SGHNT, CDR2 YENEEA.

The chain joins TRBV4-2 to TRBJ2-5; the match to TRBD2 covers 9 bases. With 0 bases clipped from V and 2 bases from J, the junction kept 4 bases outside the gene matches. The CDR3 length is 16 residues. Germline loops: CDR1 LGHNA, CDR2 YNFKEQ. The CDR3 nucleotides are TGTGCCAGCAGCCAAGATGTAGCGGGGGTACAAGAGACCCAGTACTTC. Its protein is CASSQDVAGVQETQYF.

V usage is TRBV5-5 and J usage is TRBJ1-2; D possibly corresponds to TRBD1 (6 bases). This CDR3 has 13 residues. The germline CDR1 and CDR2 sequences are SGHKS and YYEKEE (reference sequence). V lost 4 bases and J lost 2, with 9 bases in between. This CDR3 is CASSHGQNYGYTF. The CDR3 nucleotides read TGTGCCAGCAGCCACGGACAGAACTATGGCTACACCTTC.

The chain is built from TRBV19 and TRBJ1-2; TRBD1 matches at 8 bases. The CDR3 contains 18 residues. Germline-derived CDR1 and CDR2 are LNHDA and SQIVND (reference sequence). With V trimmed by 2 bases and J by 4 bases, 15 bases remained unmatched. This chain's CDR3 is CASSISGTGTLWGYGYTF. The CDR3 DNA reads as TGTGCCAGTAGTATATCCGGGACAGGTACTCTTTGGGGCTATGGCTACACCTTC.

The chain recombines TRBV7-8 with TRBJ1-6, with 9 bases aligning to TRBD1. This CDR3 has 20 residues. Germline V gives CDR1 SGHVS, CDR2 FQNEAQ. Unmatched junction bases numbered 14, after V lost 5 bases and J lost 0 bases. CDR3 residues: CASSEDRGDATSSYNSPLHF. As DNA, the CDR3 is TGTGCCAGCAGCGAGGACAGGGGCGATGCTACAAGCTCCTATAATTCACCCCTCCACTTT.

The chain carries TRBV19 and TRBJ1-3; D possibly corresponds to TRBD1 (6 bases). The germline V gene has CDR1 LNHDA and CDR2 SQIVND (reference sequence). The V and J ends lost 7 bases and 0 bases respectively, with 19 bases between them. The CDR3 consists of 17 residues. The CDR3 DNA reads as TGTGCCAGTATCCAGGGGCAGCAACCTTCCTCTGGAAACACCATATATTTT. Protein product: CASIQGQQPSSGNTIYF.

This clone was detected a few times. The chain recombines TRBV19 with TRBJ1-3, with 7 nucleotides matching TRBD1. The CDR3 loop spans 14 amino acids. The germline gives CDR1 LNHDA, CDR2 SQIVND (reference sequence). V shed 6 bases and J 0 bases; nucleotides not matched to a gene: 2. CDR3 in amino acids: CASSTGASGNTIYF. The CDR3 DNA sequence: TGTGCCAGTAGCACAGGGGCCTCTGGAAACACCATATATTTT.

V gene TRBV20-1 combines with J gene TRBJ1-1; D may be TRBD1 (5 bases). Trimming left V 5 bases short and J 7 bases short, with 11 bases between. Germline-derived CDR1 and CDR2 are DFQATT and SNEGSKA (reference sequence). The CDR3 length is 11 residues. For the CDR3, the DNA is TGCAGTGCTGTCAGGGAATTTGAAGCTTTCTTT. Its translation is CSAVREFEAFF.

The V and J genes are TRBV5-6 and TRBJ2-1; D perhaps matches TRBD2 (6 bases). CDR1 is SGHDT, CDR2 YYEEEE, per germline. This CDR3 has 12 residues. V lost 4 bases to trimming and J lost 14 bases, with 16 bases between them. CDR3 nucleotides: TGTGCCAGCAGCCGCTCAGGGACTTCCGAGTTCTTC. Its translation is CASSRSGTSEFF.

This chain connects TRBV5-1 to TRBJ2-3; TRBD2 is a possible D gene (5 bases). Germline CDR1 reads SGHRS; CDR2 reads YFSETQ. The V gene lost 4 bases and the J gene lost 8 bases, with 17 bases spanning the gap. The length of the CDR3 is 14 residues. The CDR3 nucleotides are TGCGCCAGCAGCCCCTCCTTTACCGGAGGTACGCAGTATTTT. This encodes CASSPSFTGGTQYF.

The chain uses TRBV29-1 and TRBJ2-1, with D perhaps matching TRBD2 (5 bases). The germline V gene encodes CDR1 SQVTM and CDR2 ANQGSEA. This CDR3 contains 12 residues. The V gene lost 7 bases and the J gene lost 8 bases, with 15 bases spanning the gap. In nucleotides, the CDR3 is TGCAGCGCCGGAAAAAACGGGGATGAGCAGTTCTTC. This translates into CSAGKNGDEQFF.

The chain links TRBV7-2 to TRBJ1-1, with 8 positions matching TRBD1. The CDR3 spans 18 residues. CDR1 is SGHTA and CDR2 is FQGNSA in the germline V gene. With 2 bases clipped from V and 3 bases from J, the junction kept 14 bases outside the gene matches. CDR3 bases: TGTGCCAGCAGCTTATTCGCCAGGGGGCGCTTCCAGGACACTGAAGCTTTCTTT. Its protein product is CASSLFARGRFQDTEAFF.

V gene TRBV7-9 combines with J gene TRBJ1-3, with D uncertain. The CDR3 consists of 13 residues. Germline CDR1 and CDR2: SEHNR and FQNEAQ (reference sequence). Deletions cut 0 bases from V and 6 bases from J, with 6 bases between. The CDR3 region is CASSLAAINTIYF. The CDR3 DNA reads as TGTGCCAGCAGCTTAGCGGCCATAAACACCATATATTTT.

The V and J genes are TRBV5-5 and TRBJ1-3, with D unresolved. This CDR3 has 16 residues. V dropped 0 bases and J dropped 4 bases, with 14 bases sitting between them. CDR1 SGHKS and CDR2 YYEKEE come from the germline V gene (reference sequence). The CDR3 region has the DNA TGTGCCAGCAGCTTGGGTCTACAGCCGATCGGAAACACCATATATTTT. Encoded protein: CASSLGLQPIGNTIYF. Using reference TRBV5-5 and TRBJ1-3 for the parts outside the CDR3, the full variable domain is DAGVTQSPTHLIKTRGQQVTLRCSPISGHKSVSWYQQVLGQGPQFIFQYYEKEERGRGNFPDRFSARQFPNYSSELNVNALLLGDSALYLCASSLGLQPIGNTIYFGEGSWLTVV.

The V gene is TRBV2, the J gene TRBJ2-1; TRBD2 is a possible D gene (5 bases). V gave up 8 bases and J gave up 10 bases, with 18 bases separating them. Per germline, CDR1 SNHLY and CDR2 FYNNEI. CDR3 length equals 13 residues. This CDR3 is CASELGFGGEQFF. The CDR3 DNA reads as TGTGCCAGCGAACTAGGTTTCGGCGGCGAGCAGTTCTTC.

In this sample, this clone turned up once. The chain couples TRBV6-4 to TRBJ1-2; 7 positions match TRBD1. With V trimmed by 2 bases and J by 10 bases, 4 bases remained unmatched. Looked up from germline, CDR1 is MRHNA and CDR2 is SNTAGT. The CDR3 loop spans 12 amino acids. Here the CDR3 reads CASSDRGRNYTF. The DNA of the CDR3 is TGTGCCAGCAGTGACAGGGGGCGAAACTACACCTTC.

The CDR3 DNA reads TGTGCCAGTAGTACATGGTCGAGGGGGCAAGACGAGCAGTACTTC. Residues: CASSTWSRGQDEQYF. The genes are TRBV19 and TRBJ2-7; 7 positions match TRBD1. With V trimmed by 4 bases and J by 5 bases, 11 bases remained unmatched. The length of the CDR3 is 15 residues. In germline, CDR1 is LNHDA, CDR2 SQIVND (reference sequence).

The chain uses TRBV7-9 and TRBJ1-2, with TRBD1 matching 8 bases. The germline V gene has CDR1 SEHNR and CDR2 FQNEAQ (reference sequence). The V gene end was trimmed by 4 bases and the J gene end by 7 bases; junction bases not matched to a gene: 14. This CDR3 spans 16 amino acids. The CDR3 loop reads CASSSNWDRPLGGYTF. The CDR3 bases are TGTGCCAGCAGCTCCAATTGGGACAGGCCCCTCGGTGGCTACACCTTC.

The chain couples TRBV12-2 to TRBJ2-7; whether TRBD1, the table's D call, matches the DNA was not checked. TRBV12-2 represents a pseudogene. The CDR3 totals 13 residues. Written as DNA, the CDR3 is TGTGCAAGTCGCCCAGACAGGTCTGACGAGCAGTACTTC. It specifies CASRPDRSDEQYF.

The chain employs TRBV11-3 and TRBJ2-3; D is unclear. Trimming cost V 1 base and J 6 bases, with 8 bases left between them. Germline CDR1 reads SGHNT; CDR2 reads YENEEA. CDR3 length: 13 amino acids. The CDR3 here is CASSLGLGDTQYF. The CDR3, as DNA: TGTGCCAGCAGCTTAGGCCTCGGGGATACGCAGTATTTT.

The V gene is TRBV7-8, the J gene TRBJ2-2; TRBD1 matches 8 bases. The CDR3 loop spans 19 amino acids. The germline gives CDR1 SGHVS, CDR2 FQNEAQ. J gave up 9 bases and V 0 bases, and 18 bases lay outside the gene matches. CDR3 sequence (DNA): TGTGCCAGCAGCTTAGCCGACAGGGGCGGACGTATCCGGCCCCGGGAGCTGTTTTTT. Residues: CASSLADRGGRIRPRELFF.

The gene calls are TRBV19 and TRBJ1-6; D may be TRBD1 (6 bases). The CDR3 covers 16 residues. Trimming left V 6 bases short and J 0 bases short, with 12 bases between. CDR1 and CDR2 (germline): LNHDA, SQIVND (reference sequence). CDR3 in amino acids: CASSPGDPSYNSPLHF. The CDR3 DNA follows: TGTGCCAGTAGCCCAGGGGACCCCTCCTATAATTCACCCCTCCACTTT.

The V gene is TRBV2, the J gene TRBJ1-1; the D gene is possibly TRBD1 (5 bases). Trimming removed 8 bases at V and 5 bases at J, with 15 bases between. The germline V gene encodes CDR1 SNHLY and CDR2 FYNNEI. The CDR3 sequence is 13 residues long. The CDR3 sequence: CASDHGGRTEAFF. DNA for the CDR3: TGTGCCAGCGATCACGGGGGGAGGACTGAAGCTTTCTTT.

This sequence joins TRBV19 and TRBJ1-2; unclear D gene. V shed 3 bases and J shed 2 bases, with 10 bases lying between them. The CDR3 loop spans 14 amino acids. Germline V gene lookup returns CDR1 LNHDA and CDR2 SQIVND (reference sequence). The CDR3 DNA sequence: TGTGCCAGTAGTATTCTTCCAGGAAACTATGGCTACACCTTC. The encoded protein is CASSILPGNYGYTF.

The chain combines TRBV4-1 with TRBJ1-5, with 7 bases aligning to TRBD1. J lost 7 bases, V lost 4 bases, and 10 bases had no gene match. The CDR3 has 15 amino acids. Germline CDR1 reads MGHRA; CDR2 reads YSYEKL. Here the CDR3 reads CASSPGDRDAQPQHF. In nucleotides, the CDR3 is TGCGCCAGCAGCCCCGGAGACAGGGACGCACAGCCCCAGCATTTT.